This TCR beta chain was documented in a study of beta chain features in type 1 diabetes. Study-level information: All samples combined gave around 98,000,000 sorted cells for examination. Whole-study findings and limits: When Type 1 diabetes patients were examined, their TCRB CDR3s proved moderately but significantly shorter in all four CD4+ subsets.

This clone was observed a handful of times. The target antigen is unknown. The authors reverse transcribed all of the isolated RNA, so sequencing captured expressed TCRB transcripts. TCRdb's copy holds only in-frame clones and misses some; the assay was immunoSEQ multiplex PCR. The repertoire includes hundreds of thousands of clones, approximately 10% of them detected once, and around 0.017% sits in the top ten. Using CD45RO/CCR7/CD25/CD127/CD95/CD27, CD4+ naive, central memory, regulatory and stem cell-like memory cells were sorted. The receptor's source is a man aged 25-45 years with type 1 diabetes. Sequenced input: naive CD4+ T cells from blood.

The CDR3 sequence is CASSSSGGSTDTQYF. Written as DNA, the CDR3 is TGTGCCAGCAGTTCTAGCGGGGGTAGCACAGATACGCAGTATTTT. The chain carries TRBV7-3 and TRBJ2-3; the match to TRBD2 covers 10 bases. CDR1 and CDR2 (germline): SGHTA, FQGTGA. V was clipped by 6 bases and J by 0 bases; unmatched bases: 3. The CDR3 sequence is 15 residues long.